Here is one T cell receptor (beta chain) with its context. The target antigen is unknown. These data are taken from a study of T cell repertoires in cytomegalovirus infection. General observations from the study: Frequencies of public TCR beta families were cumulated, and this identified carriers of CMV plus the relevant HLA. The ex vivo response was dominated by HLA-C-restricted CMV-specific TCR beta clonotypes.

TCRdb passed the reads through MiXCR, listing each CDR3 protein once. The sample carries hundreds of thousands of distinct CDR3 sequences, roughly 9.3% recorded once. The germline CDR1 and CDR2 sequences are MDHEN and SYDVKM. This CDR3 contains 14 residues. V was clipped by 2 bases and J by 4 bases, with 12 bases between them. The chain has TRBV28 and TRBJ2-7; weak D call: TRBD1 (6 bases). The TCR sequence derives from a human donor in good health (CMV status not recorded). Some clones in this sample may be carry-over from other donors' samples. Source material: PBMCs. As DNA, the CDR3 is TGTGCCAGCAGTTTAGGGGAAGGGGGATACGAGCAGTACTTC. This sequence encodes CASSLGEGGYEQYF.